This TCR beta chain comes out of a study of blood T cell repertoires in COVID-19 (dated by TCRdb to 2020 to 2022). The study in broad terms: Samples covering the acute and convalescent phases of COVID-19 were provided by collaborators in the United States, Italy and Spain. The prospective study material was composed of cDNA or gDNA derived from T cells, B-cell-depleted T cells, or PBMCs. Subjects who had been exposed to COVID-19, were actively infected with it, or had recovered from it provided the deeply sampled blood TCRbeta repertoires that made up the dataset. The repertoires were released in a freely available public database intended as a resource for research on the immune response to SARS-CoV-2. The samples were drawn from the first 160 participants of the ongoing ImmuneRACE study and from 950 to 1,500 subjects provided by 6 global collaborators. Nearly every sample came with metadata listing a de-identified subject ID, COVID-19 status, age in years and sex. Where available, HLA class I and class II types were taken from metadata supplied by the sample provider and were not determined by assay-based typing. Overall study results and their limits: How much clinical and demographic metadata was included differed by source and by participant, and the metadata was provided uncurated.

On this clone itself: What this receptor recognizes is not known. Base-call qualities are not available, and no considerably larger clone is one nucleotide away.

The collaborating institutions used their own protocols to collect whole blood in K2EDTA tubes. For TCRbeta analysis, collaborators shipped samples as frozen whole blood, isolated PBMCs, or DNA extracted from either of those sample types. TCRbeta CDR3 regions were amplified from genomic DNA using the immunoSEQ Assay, a bias-controlled multiplex PCR. The source study handled its data this way. Nucleated cell counts per sample were estimated from amplification of reference gene primers within the assay. To quantify the absolute abundance of each unique TCRbeta CDR3 rearrangement, sequence reads were collapsed and filtered. Productive Simpson clonality was computed per sample as the square root of Simpson's diversity index over productive rearrangements. TCRdb mirrors the immuneACCESS table, restricted to in-frame sequences. Some clones are absent from its copies; in checked studies, under half trace to an unresolved V gene, and the reason for the others is unknown. The DNA gave D and trimming, while V, J and clone size come from that table. Present in this sample are approximately 190,000 clones, under 90% of which were seen just once. About 15% of the sample lies in the top ten.

Sequenced input: peripheral blood. The clonotype originates from a man aged 25-45 years with active or convalescent COVID-19.

The CDR3 protein sequence reads: CASSGRLWDRRNTEAFF. The DNA reads TGTGCCAGCAGTGGGCGCCTTTGGGACAGGCGAAACACTGAAGCTTTCTTT. The sequence is built from TRBV6-2 or TRBV6-3 and TRBJ1-1, and TRBD1 matches 8 of the central bases. V is pruned by 5 bases and J by 2 bases, leaving 13 bases of the junction without a gene match. The CDR3 numbers 17 residues from cysteine through phenylalanine. Only CDR3 DNA is held: 51 bases, read in frame from base 1. As encoded in the germline V gene, CDR1 is MNHEY while CDR2 is SVGEGT.